Below, 18 T cell receptor beta chains from the same sample are listed, as sequenced in a study of CD8+ T cells in alopecia areata. In each case, RNA was isolated and then reverse transcribed into cDNA as the sequencing template. Generated by immunoSEQ multiplex PCR, the TCRdb table keeps only in-frame clones and is missing some. The sample presents over 100,000 clones, none singletons. The sequenced sample was lesional skin. These receptors all come from a C3H/HeJ mouse with alopecia areata. The strain is characterized by the MHC haplotype H2-k.

This clone was observed a handful of times. Genes here carry mouse names. Sequencing ends 4 residues short of the CDR3 end; the germline J gene provides the rest. The gene calls are TRBV19 and TRBJ2-5, with 10 bases that match TRBD1. From germline, CDR1 is FNHDT and CDR2 SITEND (reference sequence). The junction had 5 bases not matched to a gene; V was cut back by 5 bases and J by 2 bases. This CDR3 contains 15 residues. CDR3 in amino acids: CASRTWTGGQDTQYF. Partial CDR3 DNA: TGTGCCAGCAGGACCTGGACAGGGGGCCAAGAC.

Regarding this clone: The listed genes are named as in mouse. The CDR3 is cut off 4 residues early in the read; its end comes from the germline J gene. The genes are TRBV13-2 and TRBJ2-1; possible D gene TRBD2, 8 bases. CDR1 and CDR2 from the germline V gene are NNHNN and SYGAGS (reference sequence). This CDR3 has 15 residues. V gave up 1 base and J gave up 6 bases, with 14 bases separating them. The CDR3 DNA, read in part, is TGTGCCAGCGGTGATTCAGGGGGGGCAATTGCT. The encoded protein is CASGDSGGAIA. The CDR3 reads in full as CASGDSGGAIAEQFF.

On this clone itself: Mouse names are used for the genes. The CDR3 extends 4 residues past the end of the read, so its final part is completed from the germline J gene. The chain uses TRBV5 and TRBJ2-3; no clear D. Trimming removed 0 bases at V and 0 bases at J, with 7 bases between. Germline CDR1 LGHNA, CDR2 YNLKQL (reference sequence). The CDR3 is 15 residues long. The sequenced part of the CDR3 DNA is TGTGCCAGCAGCCAAGACATCCCTAGTGCAGAA. Translation: CASSQDIPSAE. The full CDR3 sequence reads CASSQDIPSAETLYF.

This clone was observed a few times. Gene and germline names: mouse. The sequenced fragment ends 4 residues before the CDR3 boundary, so the rest is inferred from the germline J gene. The chain employs TRBV3 and TRBJ2-7, with TRBD1 matching over 10 bases. CDR3 length equals 15 residues. Germline CDR1 reads SNHLY; CDR2 reads FYNGKV (reference sequence). The sequenced part of the CDR3 DNA is TGTGCCAGCAGCTTAGCTGGGACAGGGGAGAAT. This gives the protein CASSLAGTGEN. The CDR3 as a whole reads CASSLAGTGENEQYF.

In regard to this clone: Genes here carry mouse names. The CDR3 end falls 4 residues outside the read, so it is completed with the germline J gene. The rearrangement joins TRBV1 to TRBJ2-7, with a possible D match to TRBD1 (5 bases). CDR3 size: 17 residues. CDR1 and CDR2 from the germline V gene are NSQYPW and LRSPGD (reference sequence). V was cut by 0 bases and J by 0 bases, with 15 bases left in between. The sequenced CDR3 bases are TGCACCTGCAGTGCAGATCCCCGGCCAGGGAGCTCCTAT. Protein: CTCSADPRPGSSY. The CDR3 reads in full as CTCSADPRPGSSYEQYF.

The table lists this clone with a few counts. Gene labels here are mouse ones. Read coverage stops 4 residues before the CDR3 terminus; the germline J gene supplies the remainder. The chain recombines TRBV1 with TRBJ2-1; D perhaps matches TRBD2 (7 bases). The CDR3 is made up of 16 amino acids. In germline, CDR1 is NSQYPW, CDR2 LRSPGD (reference sequence). V gave up 1 base and J gave up 3 bases, with 13 bases separating them. The chain's CDR3 is CTCSAGGAVPYAEQFF. The part of the CDR3 DNA that was read is TGCACCTGCAGTGCAGGGGGGGCGGTCCCCTATGCT.

Comments on this clone: Gene labels here are mouse ones. Read data end 4 residues before the CDR3 end; the end is taken from the germline J gene. The J gene is TRBJ2-2, the V gene TRBV19, with TRBD1 as a possible D gene (5 bases). V was shortened by 2 bases and J by 1 base, with 9 bases between the two germline ends. This CDR3 is 15 amino acids long. CDR1 and CDR2 from the germline V gene are FNHDT and SITEND (reference sequence). CDR3 DNA, as far as it was read: TGTGCCAGCAGTATGTCAGGGAGAAACACCGGG. Its translation: CASSMSGRNTG. The CDR3 as a whole reads CASSMSGRNTGQLYF.

This clone was counted between two and nine times. The germline and genes are mouse ones. The observed sequence ends 4 residues before the CDR3 terminus, with the missing tail filled in from the germline J gene. The chain is built from TRBV13-2 and TRBJ2-1; D possibly corresponds to TRBD1 (6 bases). V lost 0 bases to trimming and J lost 1 base, with 11 bases between them. The CDR3 is made up of 16 amino acids. CDR1 NNHNN and CDR2 SYGAGS come from the germline V gene (reference sequence). The CDR3 DNA, read in part, is TGTGCCAGCGGTGATGCAACAGGGAGAAACTATGCT. The encoded protein is CASGDATGRNYA. In full, the CDR3 is CASGDATGRNYAEQFF.

This clone was observed at least ten times. Genes and germline come from the mouse. The CDR3 end is not reached by the read, which stops 4 residues before it; the germline J gene fills it in. The V and J genes are TRBV13-3 and TRBJ1-1; 7 positions match TRBD1. Trimming at V came to 5 bases and at J to 3 bases, leaving 4 bases not matched to a gene. CDR1 NNHDY and CDR2 SYVADS come from the germline V gene. The CDR3 is made up of 13 amino acids. The CDR3 region is CASSTGVDTEVFF. CDR3 bases read: TGTGCCAGCAGCACAGGGGTAGACACA.

The table lists this clone with a few counts. Gene names follow the mouse nomenclature. The read ends 4 residues before the CDR3 terminus; that terminus is restored from the germline J gene. The chain joins TRBV13-3 to TRBJ1-2; 9 bases line up with TRBD1. V was pared by 0 bases and J by 4 bases, with 7 bases of the junction left unmatched. The germline CDR1 and CDR2 sequences are NNHDY and SYVADS. The CDR3 loop spans 16 amino acids. The CDR3 DNA, read in part, is TGTGCCAGCAGTGATGGGAACAGGGGGCGGAGCTCC. This gives the protein CASSDGNRGRSS. The entire CDR3 sequence reads CASSDGNRGRSSDYTF.

Only a few counts were recorded for this clone. At residue 13, the translated DNA and the protein in TCRdb do not agree; the protein given here is derived from the DNA. Gene names and germline refer to mouse. The read halts 3 residues ahead of the CDR3 end, with the missing end drawn from the germline J gene. The chain has TRBV1 and TRBJ1-3; 10 bases are shared with TRBD1. The germline CDR1 and CDR2 sequences are NSQYPW and LRSPGD (reference sequence). The CDR3 spans 16 residues. The CDR3 sequence is CTCCAAWDRGGNTLYF. CDR3 DNA, as far as it was read: TGCACCTGCTGTGCAGCCTGGGACAGGGGTGGAAATACG.

This clone was picked up a small number of times. Mouse gene names apply. The sequence runs out 4 residues before the end of the CDR3; the remainder is reconstructed from the germline J gene. The rearrangement uses TRBV19 and TRBJ2-7; 7 bases are shared with TRBD2. This CDR3 is 15 amino acids long. After removal of 4 bases from V and 2 bases from J, the junction contained 9 bases not matched to a gene. Germline V CDR1 and CDR2: FNHDT, SITEND (reference sequence). The CDR3 DNA, read in part, is TGTGCCAGCAGTCTCTCCCCCGGGGGGGCCTAT. This sequence encodes CASSLSPGGAY. The CDR3 in full is CASSLSPGGAYEQYF.

For this clone: Genes and germline come from the mouse. The DNA ends 4 residues before the CDR3 does, and the rest of the CDR3 is filled in from the germline J gene. The chain carries TRBV1 and TRBJ2-5; TRBD1 might be the D (6 bases). CDR1 and CDR2 (germline): NSQYPW, LRSPGD (reference sequence). The CDR3 sequence is 14 residues long. The CDR3 region is CTCSAEQGGDTQYF. CDR3 DNA (partial): TGCACCTGCAGTGCAGAACAGGGTGGAGAC.

This clone was counted only a few times. The genes and germline here are from mouse. The read stops 4 residues short of the end of the CDR3; the missing end is completed from the germline J gene. The chain recombines TRBV13-3 with TRBJ2-1; 7 positions agree with TRBD1. Germline V lookup: CDR1 NNHDY, CDR2 SYVADS. CDR3 size: 14 residues. The DNA read from the CDR3 is TGTGCCAGCAGTGCTCCCAAACAGGGGGCT. It specifies CASSAPKQGA. The whole CDR3 reads CASSAPKQGAEQFF.

This clone was recorded a few times. Any gene name here is a mouse gene name. Read data end 4 residues before the CDR3 end; the end is taken from the germline J gene. The V call is TRBV14, the J call TRBJ2-5; TRBD2 matches at 11 bases. The V gene's germline CDR1 is SGHDT and CDR2 FRDEAV. V gave up 5 bases and J gave up 0 bases; unmatched junction bases: 2. This CDR3 is built from 15 residues. The CDR3 loop is CASRGTGGNQDTQYF. The sequenced CDR3 bases are TGTGCCAGCAGGGGGACTGGGGGTAACCAAGAC.

This clone occurred a few times. These gene names are mouse names. The read is 4 residues too short to cover the CDR3 end, so that end is filled in from the germline J gene. This chain joins TRBV13-2 and TRBJ1-2, with TRBD1 matching 7 bases. Germline V gene lookup returns CDR1 NNHNN and CDR2 SYGAGS (reference sequence). The CDR3 contains 13 residues. CDR3 DNA, as far as it was read: TGTGCCAGCGGTGGACAGGGAGCGGCC. Amino acid sequence: CASGGQGAA. The entire CDR3 is CASGGQGAADYTF.

Of note for this clone: Gene names follow the mouse nomenclature. The CDR3 end falls 4 residues outside the read, so it is completed with the germline J gene. This sequence joins TRBV13-2 and TRBJ2-4, with 10 bases aligning to TRBD1. This CDR3 has 16 amino acids. Germline V CDR1 and CDR2: NNHNN, SYGAGS (reference sequence). The V and J ends lost 5 bases and 0 bases, in that order; junction bases with no gene match: 6. The CDR3 DNA, read in part, is TGTGCCAGCGGGTCCGGGACAGGGGAAAGTCAAAAC. This sequence encodes CASGSGTGESQN. The full CDR3 reads CASGSGTGESQNTLYF.

A note on this clone: Gene names are mouse gene names. Coverage ceases 4 residues before the CDR3 finishes, and the germline J gene fills in the end. The chain has TRBV13-3 and TRBJ2-5, with 10 nucleotides matching TRBD2. Looked up from germline, CDR1 is NNHDY and CDR2 is SYVADS. The CDR3 length is 16 residues. The sequenced CDR3 bases are TGTGCCAGCAGTGTCGCCGGGACTGGGGAGGAGGAC. This translates into CASSVAGTGEED. The complete CDR3 reads CASSVAGTGEEDTQYF.